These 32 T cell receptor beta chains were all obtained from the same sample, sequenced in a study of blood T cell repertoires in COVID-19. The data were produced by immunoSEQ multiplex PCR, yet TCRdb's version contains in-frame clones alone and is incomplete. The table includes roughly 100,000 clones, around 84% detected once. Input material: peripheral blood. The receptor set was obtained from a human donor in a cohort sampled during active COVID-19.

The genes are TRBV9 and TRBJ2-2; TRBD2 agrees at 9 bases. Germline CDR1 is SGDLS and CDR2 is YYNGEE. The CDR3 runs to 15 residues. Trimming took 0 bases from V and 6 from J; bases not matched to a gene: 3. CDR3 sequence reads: CASSVGSGGSGELFF. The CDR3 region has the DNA TGTGCCAGCAGCGTAGGCAGCGGGGGGTCCGGGGAGCTGTTTTTT.

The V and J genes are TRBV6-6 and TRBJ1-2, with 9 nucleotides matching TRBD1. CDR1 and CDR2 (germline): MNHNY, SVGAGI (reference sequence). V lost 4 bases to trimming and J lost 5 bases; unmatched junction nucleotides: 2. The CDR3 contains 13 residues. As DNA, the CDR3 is TGTGCCAGCAGTTCGGGACAGGGTTATGGCTACACCTTC. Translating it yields CASSSGQGYGYTF.

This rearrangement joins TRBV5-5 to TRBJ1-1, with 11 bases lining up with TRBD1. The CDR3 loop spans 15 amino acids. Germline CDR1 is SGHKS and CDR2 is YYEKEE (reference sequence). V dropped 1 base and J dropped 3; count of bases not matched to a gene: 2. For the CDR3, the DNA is TGTGCCAGCAGCTTGCGGACAGGGGGCTACACTGAAGCTTTCTTT. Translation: CASSLRTGGYTEAFF. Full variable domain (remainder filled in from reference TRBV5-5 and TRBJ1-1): DAGVTQSPTHLIKTRGQQVTLRCSPISGHKSVSWYQQVLGQGPQFIFQYYEKEERGRGNFPDRFSARQFPNYSSELNVNALLLGDSALYLCASSLRTGGYTEAFFGQGTRLTVV.

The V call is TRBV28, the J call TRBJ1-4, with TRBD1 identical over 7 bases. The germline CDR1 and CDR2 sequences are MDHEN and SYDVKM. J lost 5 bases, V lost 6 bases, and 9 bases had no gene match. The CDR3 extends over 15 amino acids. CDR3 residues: CASREPGTANEKLFF. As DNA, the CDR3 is TGTGCCAGCAGGGAACCCGGGACAGCGAATGAAAAACTGTTTTTT. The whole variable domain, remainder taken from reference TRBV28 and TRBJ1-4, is DVKVTQSSRYLVKRTGEKVFLECVQDMDHENMFWYRQDPGLGLRLIYFSYDVKMKEKGDIPEGYSVSREKKERFSLILESASTNQTSMYLCASREPGTANEKLFFGSGTQLSVL.

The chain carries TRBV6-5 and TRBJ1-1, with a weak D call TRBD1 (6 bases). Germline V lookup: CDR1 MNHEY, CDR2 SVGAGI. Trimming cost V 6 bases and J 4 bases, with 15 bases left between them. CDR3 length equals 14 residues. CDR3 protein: CASSPQGSVTEAFF. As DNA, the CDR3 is TGTGCCAGCAGCCCACAGGGATCAGTCACTGAAGCTTTCTTT.

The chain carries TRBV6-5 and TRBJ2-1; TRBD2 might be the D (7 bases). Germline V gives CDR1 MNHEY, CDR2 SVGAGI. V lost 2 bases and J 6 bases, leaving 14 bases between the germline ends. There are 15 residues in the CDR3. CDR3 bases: TGTGCCAGCAGTTACATGGCGGGGGCTGCCAATGAGCAGTTCTTC. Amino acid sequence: CASSYMAGAANEQFF.

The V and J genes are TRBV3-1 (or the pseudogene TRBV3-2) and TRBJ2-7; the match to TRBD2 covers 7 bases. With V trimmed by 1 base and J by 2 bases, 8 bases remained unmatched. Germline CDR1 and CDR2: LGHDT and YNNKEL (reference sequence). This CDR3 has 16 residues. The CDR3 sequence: CASSQAVGGRAYEQYF. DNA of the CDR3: TGTGCCAGCAGCCAAGCCGTCGGTGGGAGGGCCTACGAGCAGTACTTC.

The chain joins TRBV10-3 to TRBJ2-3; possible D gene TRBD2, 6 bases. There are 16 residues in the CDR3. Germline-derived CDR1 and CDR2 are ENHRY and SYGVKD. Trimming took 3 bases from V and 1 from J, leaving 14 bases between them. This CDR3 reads CAISESLTGGTDTQYF. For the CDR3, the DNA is TGTGCCATCAGTGAAAGCCTAACGGGAGGCACAGATACGCAGTATTTT.

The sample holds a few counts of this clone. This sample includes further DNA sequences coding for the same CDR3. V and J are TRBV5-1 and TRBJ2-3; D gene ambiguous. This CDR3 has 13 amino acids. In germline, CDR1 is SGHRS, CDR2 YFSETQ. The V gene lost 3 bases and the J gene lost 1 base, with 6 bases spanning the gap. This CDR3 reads CASSSPGTDTQYF. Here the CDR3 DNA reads TGCGCCAGCAGCTCCCCGGGCACAGATACGCAGTATTTT.

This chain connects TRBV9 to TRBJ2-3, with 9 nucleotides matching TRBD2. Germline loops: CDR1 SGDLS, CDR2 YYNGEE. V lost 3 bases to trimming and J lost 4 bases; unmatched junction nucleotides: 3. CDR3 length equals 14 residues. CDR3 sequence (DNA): TGTGCCAGCAGCGCAAGCGGGGGGTCAGATACGCAGTATTTT. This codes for CASSASGGSDTQYF.

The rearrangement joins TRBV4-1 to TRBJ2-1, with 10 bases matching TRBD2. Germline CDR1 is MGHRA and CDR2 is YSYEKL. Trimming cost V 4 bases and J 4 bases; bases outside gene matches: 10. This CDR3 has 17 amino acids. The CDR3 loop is CASSPLEGAGGYNEQFF. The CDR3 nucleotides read TGCGCCAGCAGCCCTCTGGAGGGAGCGGGGGGGTACAATGAGCAGTTCTTC.

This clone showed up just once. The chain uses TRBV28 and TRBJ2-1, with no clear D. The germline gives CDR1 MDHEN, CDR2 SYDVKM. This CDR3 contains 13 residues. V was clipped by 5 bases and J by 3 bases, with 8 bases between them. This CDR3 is CASSGDFYNEQFF. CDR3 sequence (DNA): TGTGCCAGCAGTGGAGACTTCTACAATGAGCAGTTCTTC.

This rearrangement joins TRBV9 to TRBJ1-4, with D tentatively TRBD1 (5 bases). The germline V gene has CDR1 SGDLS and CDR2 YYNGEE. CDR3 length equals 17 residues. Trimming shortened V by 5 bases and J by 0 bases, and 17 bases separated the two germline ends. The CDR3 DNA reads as TGTGCCAGCAGAGTTGGGAGGGGCATCTCAACTAATGAAAAACTGTTTTTT. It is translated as CASRVGRGISTNEKLFF.

The DNA of the CDR3 is TGTGCCAGCAGTTTACGGGAGGTTGGTGGAGAGACCCAGTACTTC. Its translation: CASSLREVGGETQYF. This chain links TRBV2 with TRBJ2-5, with 7 bases identical to TRBD2. The ends lost 5 bases at V and 4 bases at J; junction bases unmatched: 10. CDR1 is SNHLY and CDR2 is FYNNEI in the germline V gene. The CDR3 totals 15 residues.

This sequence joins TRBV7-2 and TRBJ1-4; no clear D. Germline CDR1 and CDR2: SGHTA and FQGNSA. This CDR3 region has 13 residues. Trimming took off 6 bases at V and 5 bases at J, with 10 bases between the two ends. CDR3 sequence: CASRRALNEKLFF. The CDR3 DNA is TGTGCCAGCAGGAGGGCTTTAAATGAAAAACTGTTTTTT.

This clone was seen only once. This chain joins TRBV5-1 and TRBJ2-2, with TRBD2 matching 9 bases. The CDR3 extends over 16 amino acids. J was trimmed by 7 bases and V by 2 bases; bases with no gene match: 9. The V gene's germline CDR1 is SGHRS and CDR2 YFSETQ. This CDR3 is CASSFPSGGTFGELFF. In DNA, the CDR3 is TGCGCCAGCAGCTTCCCCAGCGGGGGGACTTTCGGGGAGCTGTTTTTT.

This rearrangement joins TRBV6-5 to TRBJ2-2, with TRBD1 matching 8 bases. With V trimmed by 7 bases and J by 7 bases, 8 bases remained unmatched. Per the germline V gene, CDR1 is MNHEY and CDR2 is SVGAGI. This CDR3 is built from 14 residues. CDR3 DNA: TGTGCCAGCACGGGGCAGGGGGCGGTCGGGGAGCTGTTTTTT. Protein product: CASTGQGAVGELFF.

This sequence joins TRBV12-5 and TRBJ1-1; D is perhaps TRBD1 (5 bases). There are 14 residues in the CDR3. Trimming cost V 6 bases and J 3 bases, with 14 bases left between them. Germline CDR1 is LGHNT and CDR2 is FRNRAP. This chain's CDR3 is CASGVIQGDTEAFF. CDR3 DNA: TGTGCTAGTGGAGTAATCCAGGGCGACACTGAAGCTTTCTTT.

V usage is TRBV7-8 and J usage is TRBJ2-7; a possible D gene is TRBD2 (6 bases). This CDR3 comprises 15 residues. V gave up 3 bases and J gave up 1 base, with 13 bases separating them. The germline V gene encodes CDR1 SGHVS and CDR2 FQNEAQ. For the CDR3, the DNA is TGTGCCAGCAGCTTGGGGCCCGGGACTTCCTACGAGCAGTACTTC. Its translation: CASSLGPGTSYEQYF.

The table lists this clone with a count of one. The CDR3 protein is CASIGGGGQQYF. As DNA, the CDR3 is TGTGCCAGTATCGGGGGCGGGGGCCAGCAGTACTTC. The chain links TRBV19 to TRBJ2-7; tentative D call: TRBD2 (7 bases). This CDR3 has 12 residues. V was trimmed by 7 bases and J by 8 bases, leaving 15 bases between them. Germline V lookup: CDR1 LNHDA, CDR2 SQIVND (reference sequence).

The CDR3: CASSYTGVKATDTQYF. CDR3 DNA sequence: TGTGCCAGCAGTTACACGGGTGTTAAAGCCACAGATACGCAGTATTTT. V gene TRBV6-2 or TRBV6-3 combines with J gene TRBJ2-3, with unresolved D. This CDR3 is built from 16 residues. Germline loops: CDR1 MNHEY, CDR2 SVGEGT. Between the trimmed V and J ends, which lost 2 bases and 2 bases, there was a span of 14 bases.

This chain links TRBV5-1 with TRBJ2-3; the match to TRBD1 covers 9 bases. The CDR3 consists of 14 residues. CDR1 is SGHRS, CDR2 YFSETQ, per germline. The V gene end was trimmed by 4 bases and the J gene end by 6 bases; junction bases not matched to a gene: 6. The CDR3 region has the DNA TGCGCCAGCAGCATTGGACAGGGGAGGGATACGCAGTATTTT. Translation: CASSIGQGRDTQYF. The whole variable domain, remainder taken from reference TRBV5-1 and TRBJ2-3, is KAGVTQTPRYLIKTRGQQVTLSCSPISGHRSVSWYQQTPGQGLQFLFEYFSETQRNKGNFPGRFSGRQFSNSRSEMNVSTLELGDSALYLCASSIGQGRDTQYFGPGTRLTVL.

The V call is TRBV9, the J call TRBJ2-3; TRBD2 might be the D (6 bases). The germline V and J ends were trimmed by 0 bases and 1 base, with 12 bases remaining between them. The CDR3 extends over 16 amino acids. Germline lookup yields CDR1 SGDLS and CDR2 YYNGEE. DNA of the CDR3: TGTGCCAGCAGCGTAGCCGGGGGTACCGGCACAGATACGCAGTATTTT. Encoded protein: CASSVAGGTGTDTQYF. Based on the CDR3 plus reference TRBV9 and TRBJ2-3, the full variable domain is DSGVTQTPKHLITATGQRVTLRCSPRSGDLSVYWYQQSLDQGLQFLIQYYNGEERAKGNILERFSAQQFPDLHSELNLSSLELGDSALYFCASSVAGGTGTDTQYFGPGTRLTVL.

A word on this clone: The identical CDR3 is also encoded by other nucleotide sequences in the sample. The CDR3 sequence is CASSLSGNTEAFF. In DNA form, the CDR3 reads TGTGCCAGCAGTTTATCAGGGAACACTGAAGCTTTCTTT. V gene TRBV12-3 or TRBV12-4 combines with J gene TRBJ1-1; no firm D call. Trimming cost V 2 bases and J 1 base, with 5 bases left between them. CDR3 length: 13 residues.

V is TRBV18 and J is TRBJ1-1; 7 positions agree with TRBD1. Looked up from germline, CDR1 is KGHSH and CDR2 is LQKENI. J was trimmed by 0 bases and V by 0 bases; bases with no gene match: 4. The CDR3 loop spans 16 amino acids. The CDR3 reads CASSPPGTVMNTEAFF. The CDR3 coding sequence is TGTGCCAGCTCACCACCAGGGACAGTCATGAACACTGAAGCTTTCTTT.

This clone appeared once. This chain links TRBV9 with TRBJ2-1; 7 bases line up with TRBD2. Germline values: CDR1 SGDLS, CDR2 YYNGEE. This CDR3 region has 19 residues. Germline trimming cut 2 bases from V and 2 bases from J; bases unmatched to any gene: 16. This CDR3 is CASSVSPGLAGGAYNEQFF. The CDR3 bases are TGTGCCAGCAGCGTTAGCCCCGGGTTAGCGGGTGGGGCCTACAATGAGCAGTTCTTC.

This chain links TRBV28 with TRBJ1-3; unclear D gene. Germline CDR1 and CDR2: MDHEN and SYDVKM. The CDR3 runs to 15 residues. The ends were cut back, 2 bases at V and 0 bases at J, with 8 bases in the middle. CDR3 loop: CASSLAGGSGNTIYF. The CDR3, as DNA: TGTGCCAGCAGTTTAGCAGGAGGCTCTGGAAACACCATATATTTT. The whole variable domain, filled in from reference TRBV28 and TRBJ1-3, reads DVKVTQSSRYLVKRTGEKVFLECVQDMDHENMFWYRQDPGLGLRLIYFSYDVKMKEKGDIPEGYSVSREKKERFSLILESASTNQTSMYLCASSLAGGSGNTIYFGEGSWLTVV.

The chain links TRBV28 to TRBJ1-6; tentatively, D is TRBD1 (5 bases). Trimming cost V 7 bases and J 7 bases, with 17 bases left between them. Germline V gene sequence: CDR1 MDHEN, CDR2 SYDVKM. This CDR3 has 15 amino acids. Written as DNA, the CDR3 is TGTGCCAGCACGTGGTGGCAGGGCGAGAATTCACCCCTCCACTTT. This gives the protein CASTWWQGENSPLHF. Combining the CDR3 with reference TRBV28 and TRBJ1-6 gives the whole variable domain DVKVTQSSRYLVKRTGEKVFLECVQDMDHENMFWYRQDPGLGLRLIYFSYDVKMKEKGDIPEGYSVSREKKERFSLILESASTNQTSMYLCASTWWQGENSPLHFGNGTRLTVT.

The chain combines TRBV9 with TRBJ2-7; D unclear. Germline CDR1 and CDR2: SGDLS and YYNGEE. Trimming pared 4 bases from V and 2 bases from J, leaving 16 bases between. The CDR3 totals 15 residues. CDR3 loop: CASSPTEGATYEQYF. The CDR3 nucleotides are TGTGCCAGCAGCCCAACCGAAGGAGCTACCTACGAGCAGTACTTC.

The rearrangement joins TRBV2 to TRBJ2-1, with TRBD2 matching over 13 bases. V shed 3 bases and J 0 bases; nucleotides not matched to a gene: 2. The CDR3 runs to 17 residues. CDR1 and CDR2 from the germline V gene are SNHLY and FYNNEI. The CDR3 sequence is CASSEGLAGHSYNEQFF. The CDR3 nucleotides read TGTGCCAGCAGTGAGGGACTAGCGGGACACTCCTACAATGAGCAGTTCTTC.

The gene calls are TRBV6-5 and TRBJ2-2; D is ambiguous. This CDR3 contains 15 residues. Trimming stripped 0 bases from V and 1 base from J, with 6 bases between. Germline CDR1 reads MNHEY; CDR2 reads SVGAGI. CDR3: CASSYSPQNTGELFF. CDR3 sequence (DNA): TGTGCCAGCAGTTACTCTCCCCAGAACACCGGGGAGCTGTTTTTT.

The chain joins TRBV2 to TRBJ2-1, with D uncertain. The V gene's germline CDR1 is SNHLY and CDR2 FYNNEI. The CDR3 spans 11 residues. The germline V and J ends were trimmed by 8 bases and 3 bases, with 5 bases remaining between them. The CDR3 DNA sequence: TGTGCCAGCCAGATCTACAATGAGCAGTTCTTC. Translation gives CASQIYNEQFF.